These 23 T cell receptor beta chains share one sample of origin, sequenced in a study of blood T cell repertoires in COVID-19. TCRdb's copy holds only in-frame clones and misses some; the assay was immunoSEQ multiplex PCR. This sample yields roughly 290,000 clones, of which 80% to 95% are seen a single time; roughly 6.8% belongs to the top ten. The sample comprised peripheral blood. These receptors were collected from a woman aged 25-40 years with COVID-19, enrolled during active disease.

The chain employs TRBV18 and TRBJ1-6, with TRBD1 identical over 8 bases. The CDR3 runs to 15 residues. The germline CDR1 and CDR2 sequences are KGHSH and LQKENI. V gave up 2 bases and J gave up 9 bases; unmatched junction bases: 6. In DNA, the CDR3 is TGTGCCAGCTCACCAGGTCAGGGGGCCGGTTCACCCCTCCACTTT. Residues: CASSPGQGAGSPLHF.

The chain couples TRBV29-1 to TRBJ2-1, with 10 bases lining up with TRBD2. The germline CDR1 and CDR2 sequences are SQVTM and ANQGSEA. This CDR3 comprises 16 residues. V was clipped by 5 bases and J by 3 bases; unmatched bases: 10. The CDR3 region has the DNA TGCAGCGTTACCTCCCTACTAGCGGGAATCTACAATGAGCAGTTCTTC. Protein: CSVTSLLAGIYNEQFF.

The chain carries TRBV28 and TRBJ1-5; a weak D match, TRBD1 (5 bases). V lost 4 bases and J lost 2, with 18 bases in between. The CDR3 runs to 17 residues. CDR1 and CDR2 (germline): MDHEN, SYDVKM. CDR3 residues: CASSSALLGGGNQPQHF. CDR3 sequence (DNA): TGTGCCAGCAGTTCCGCTCTCCTGGGGGGTGGCAATCAGCCCCAGCATTTT.

The V call is TRBV28, the J call TRBJ1-5; 8 bases are shared with TRBD1. The CDR3 contains 15 residues. Germline CDR1 and CDR2: MDHEN and SYDVKM. V trimming: 3 bases; J trimming: 2 bases; junction bases outside the gene matches: 3. The CDR3 sequence: CASSFIQGGNQPQHF. The CDR3 DNA reads as TGTGCCAGCAGTTTTATACAGGGGGGCAATCAGCCCCAGCATTTT.

Concerning this clone: The same CDR3 arises from other DNA sequences in this sample as well. V gene TRBV7-2 combines with J gene TRBJ1-5; D is perhaps TRBD1 (5 bases). This CDR3 has 13 residues. V was clipped by 5 bases and J by 6 bases, with 11 bases between them. Germline V gene lookup returns CDR1 SGHTA and CDR2 FQGNSA. The CDR3 DNA is TGTGCCAGCAGCCCTGATAGGGGTCAGCCCCAGCATTTT. This translates into CASSPDRGQPQHF.

The chain combines TRBV6-1 with TRBJ1-2; D is perhaps TRBD1 (5 bases). Deletions cut 1 base from V and 4 bases from J, with 10 bases between. This CDR3 comprises 14 residues. CDR1 is MNHNS, CDR2 SASEGT, per germline. In nucleotides, the CDR3 is TGTGCCAGCAGTGAAGGCCCAGGGATCTATGGCTACACCTTC. Protein product: CASSEGPGIYGYTF.

The CDR3 region is CASSDSGLAGADTQYF. CDR3 nucleotides: TGTGCCAGCAGTGACTCGGGACTAGCGGGAGCAGATACGCAGTATTTT. The rearrangement joins TRBV6-4 to TRBJ2-3, with TRBD2 identical over 14 bases. This CDR3 spans 16 amino acids. Per the germline V gene, CDR1 is MRHNA and CDR2 is SNTAGT. V was pared by 0 bases and J by 4 bases, with 0 bases of the junction left unmatched.

The rearrangement links TRBV29-1 to TRBJ2-3; D perhaps matches TRBD2 (6 bases). CDR1 SQVTM and CDR2 ANQGSEA come from the germline V gene. The V end lost 0 bases, the J end lost 1 base, and 11 bases lay between the germline ends. The CDR3 contains 15 residues. The CDR3 coding sequence is TGCAGCGTTGAAGATCGGGGGTTTGGCACAGATACGCAGTATTTT. It yields the protein CSVEDRGFGTDTQYF.

V is TRBV4-2 and J is TRBJ2-1; no firm D call. CDR3 size: 16 residues. V was shortened by 0 bases and J by 0 bases, with 9 bases between the two germline ends. The germline CDR1 and CDR2 sequences are LGHNA and YNFKEQ. CDR3 region: CASSQDLVLSYNEQFF. CDR3 sequence (DNA): TGTGCCAGCAGCCAAGATCTAGTCCTCTCCTACAATGAGCAGTTCTTC.

The V call is TRBV24-1, the J call TRBJ2-1; 10 bases match TRBD1. CDR3 length equals 14 residues. Germline values: CDR1 KGHDR, CDR2 SFDVKD. The V gene end was trimmed by 4 bases and the J gene end by 8 bases; junction bases not matched to a gene: 4. In nucleotides, the CDR3 is TGTGCCACCAGTGACAGACAGGGGGCCTATGAGCAGTTCTTC. This codes for CATSDRQGAYEQFF.

The V and J genes are TRBV5-1 and TRBJ2-7, with D possibly TRBD1 on 5 matching bases. Germline V CDR1 and CDR2: SGHRS, YFSETQ. This CDR3 spans 12 amino acids. V was pared by 0 bases and J by 7 bases, with 8 bases between. This chain's CDR3 is CASSLEGVEQYF. As DNA, the CDR3 is TGCGCCAGCAGCTTGGAAGGGGTTGAGCAGTACTTC.

The rearrangement joins TRBV7-2 to TRBJ2-3; TRBD1 aligns across 9 bases. The ends lost 7 bases at V and 4 bases at J; junction bases unmatched: 12. Germline V CDR1 and CDR2: SGHTA, FQGNSA. There are 16 residues in the CDR3. The DNA of the CDR3 is TGTGCCAGCAACAGCCCGGGACAGGGAGTGGCAGATACGCAGTATTTT. Its translation: CASNSPGQGVADTQYF.

This clone appeared once. This chain links TRBV28 with TRBJ2-4, with D uncertain. This CDR3 has 15 residues. CDR1 is MDHEN and CDR2 is SYDVKM in the germline V gene. Trimming cost V 4 bases and J 0 bases, with 10 bases left between them. In nucleotides, the CDR3 is TGTGCCAGCAGTTCTGGTGTACTAGCCAAAAACATTCAGTACTTC. This encodes CASSSGVLAKNIQYF.

Concerning this clone: Other DNA sequences in this sample translate to the same CDR3. The chain couples TRBV6-1 to TRBJ2-2, with a possible D match to TRBD1 (5 bases). The CDR3 is 14 amino acids. CDR1 MNHNS and CDR2 SASEGT come from the germline V gene. Trimming pared 0 bases from V and 3 bases from J, leaving 5 bases between. Written as DNA, the CDR3 is TGTGCCAGCAGTGAAGCAGGGGACACCGGGGAGCTGTTTTTT. The encoded protein is CASSEAGDTGELFF.

V is TRBV7-9 and J is TRBJ2-3, with TRBD1 matching over 10 bases. The CDR3 spans 14 residues. J gave up 4 bases and V 5 bases, and 3 bases lay outside the gene matches. From germline, CDR1 is SEHNR and CDR2 FQNEAQ (reference sequence). DNA for the CDR3: TGTGCCAGCAGCGGTGGGACAGGGGCAGATACGCAGTATTTT. Translating it yields CASSGGTGADTQYF.

The chain carries TRBV24-1 and TRBJ2-3, with 9 bases lining up with TRBD2. CDR1 and CDR2 (germline): KGHDR, SFDVKD. The CDR3 is made up of 15 amino acids. V was clipped by 5 bases and J by 5 bases; unmatched bases: 7. The CDR3 loop reads CATSGSGSEGDTQYF. The CDR3 region has the DNA TGTGCCACCAGTGGTAGCGGGAGTGAGGGAGATACGCAGTATTTT.

This chain links TRBV6-6 with TRBJ1-5, with D tentatively TRBD1 (6 bases). This CDR3 contains 14 residues. The V and J ends lost 7 bases and 6 bases respectively, with 16 bases between them. CDR1 and CDR2 (germline): MNHNY, SVGAGI (reference sequence). The CDR3 sequence is CASMIGGGTQPQHF. The CDR3 nucleotides are TGTGCCAGCATGATAGGGGGTGGCACTCAGCCCCAGCATTTT.

The rearrangement uses TRBV9 and TRBJ1-6; D remains unclear. Per germline, CDR1 SGDLS and CDR2 YYNGEE. Deletions cut 4 bases from V and 0 bases from J, with 14 bases between. The CDR3 length is 17 residues. The CDR3 region has the DNA TGTGCCAGCAGCTTACGAAGCGTAAGCTCCTATAATTCACCCCTCCACTTT. It is translated as CASSLRSVSSYNSPLHF.

The chain uses TRBV6-5 and TRBJ2-7; 11 bases are a match to TRBD1. Germline V gene data show CDR1 as MNHEY and CDR2 as SVGAGI. The CDR3 extends over 15 amino acids. The V and J ends lost 8 bases and 5 bases, in that order; junction bases with no gene match: 11. The CDR3 is CASHHRTGGVHEQYF. In DNA, the CDR3 is TGTGCCAGCCACCACCGGACAGGGGGCGTTCACGAGCAGTACTTC.

The J gene is TRBJ1-1, the V gene TRBV3-1 (or the pseudogene TRBV3-2); D is perhaps TRBD1 (6 bases). Germline V gives CDR1 LGHDT, CDR2 YNNKEL (reference sequence). Trimming took off 5 bases at V and 11 bases at J, with 15 bases between the two ends. The CDR3 loop spans 12 amino acids. DNA for the CDR3: TGTGCCAGCAGCGGCATGGGGCAGGGGGCTTTCTTT. This codes for CASSGMGQGAFF.

V is TRBV5-1 and J is TRBJ1-1, with TRBD1 identical over 8 bases. The CDR3 is 15 amino acids. Germline V gene lookup returns CDR1 SGHRS and CDR2 YFSETQ. V lost 4 bases and J lost 3; bases outside the gene matches: 8. The DNA for the CDR3 is TGCGCCAGCAGCGACGGACAGGGCGTTCACACTGAAGCTTTCTTT. Protein product: CASSDGQGVHTEAFF.

The chain is built from TRBV2 and TRBJ2-7, with D perhaps matching TRBD1 (7 bases). The CDR3 spans 13 residues. V was cut by 6 bases and J by 5 bases, with 14 bases left in between. The V gene's germline CDR1 is SNHLY and CDR2 FYNNEI. Here the CDR3 DNA reads TGTGCCAGCAGGGACAGGAGGGCCCACGAGCAGTACTTC. Translated, it gives CASRDRRAHEQYF.

This sequence joins TRBV30 and TRBJ2-3, with D possibly being TRBD2 (6 bases). V gave up 2 bases and J gave up 11 bases, with 11 bases separating them. The germline gives CDR1 GTSNPN, CDR2 SVGIG (reference sequence). The length of the CDR3 is 11 residues. The DNA of the CDR3 is TGTGCCTGGAGTAGGCGGGACCTGCAGTATTTT. Protein: CAWSRRDLQYF.